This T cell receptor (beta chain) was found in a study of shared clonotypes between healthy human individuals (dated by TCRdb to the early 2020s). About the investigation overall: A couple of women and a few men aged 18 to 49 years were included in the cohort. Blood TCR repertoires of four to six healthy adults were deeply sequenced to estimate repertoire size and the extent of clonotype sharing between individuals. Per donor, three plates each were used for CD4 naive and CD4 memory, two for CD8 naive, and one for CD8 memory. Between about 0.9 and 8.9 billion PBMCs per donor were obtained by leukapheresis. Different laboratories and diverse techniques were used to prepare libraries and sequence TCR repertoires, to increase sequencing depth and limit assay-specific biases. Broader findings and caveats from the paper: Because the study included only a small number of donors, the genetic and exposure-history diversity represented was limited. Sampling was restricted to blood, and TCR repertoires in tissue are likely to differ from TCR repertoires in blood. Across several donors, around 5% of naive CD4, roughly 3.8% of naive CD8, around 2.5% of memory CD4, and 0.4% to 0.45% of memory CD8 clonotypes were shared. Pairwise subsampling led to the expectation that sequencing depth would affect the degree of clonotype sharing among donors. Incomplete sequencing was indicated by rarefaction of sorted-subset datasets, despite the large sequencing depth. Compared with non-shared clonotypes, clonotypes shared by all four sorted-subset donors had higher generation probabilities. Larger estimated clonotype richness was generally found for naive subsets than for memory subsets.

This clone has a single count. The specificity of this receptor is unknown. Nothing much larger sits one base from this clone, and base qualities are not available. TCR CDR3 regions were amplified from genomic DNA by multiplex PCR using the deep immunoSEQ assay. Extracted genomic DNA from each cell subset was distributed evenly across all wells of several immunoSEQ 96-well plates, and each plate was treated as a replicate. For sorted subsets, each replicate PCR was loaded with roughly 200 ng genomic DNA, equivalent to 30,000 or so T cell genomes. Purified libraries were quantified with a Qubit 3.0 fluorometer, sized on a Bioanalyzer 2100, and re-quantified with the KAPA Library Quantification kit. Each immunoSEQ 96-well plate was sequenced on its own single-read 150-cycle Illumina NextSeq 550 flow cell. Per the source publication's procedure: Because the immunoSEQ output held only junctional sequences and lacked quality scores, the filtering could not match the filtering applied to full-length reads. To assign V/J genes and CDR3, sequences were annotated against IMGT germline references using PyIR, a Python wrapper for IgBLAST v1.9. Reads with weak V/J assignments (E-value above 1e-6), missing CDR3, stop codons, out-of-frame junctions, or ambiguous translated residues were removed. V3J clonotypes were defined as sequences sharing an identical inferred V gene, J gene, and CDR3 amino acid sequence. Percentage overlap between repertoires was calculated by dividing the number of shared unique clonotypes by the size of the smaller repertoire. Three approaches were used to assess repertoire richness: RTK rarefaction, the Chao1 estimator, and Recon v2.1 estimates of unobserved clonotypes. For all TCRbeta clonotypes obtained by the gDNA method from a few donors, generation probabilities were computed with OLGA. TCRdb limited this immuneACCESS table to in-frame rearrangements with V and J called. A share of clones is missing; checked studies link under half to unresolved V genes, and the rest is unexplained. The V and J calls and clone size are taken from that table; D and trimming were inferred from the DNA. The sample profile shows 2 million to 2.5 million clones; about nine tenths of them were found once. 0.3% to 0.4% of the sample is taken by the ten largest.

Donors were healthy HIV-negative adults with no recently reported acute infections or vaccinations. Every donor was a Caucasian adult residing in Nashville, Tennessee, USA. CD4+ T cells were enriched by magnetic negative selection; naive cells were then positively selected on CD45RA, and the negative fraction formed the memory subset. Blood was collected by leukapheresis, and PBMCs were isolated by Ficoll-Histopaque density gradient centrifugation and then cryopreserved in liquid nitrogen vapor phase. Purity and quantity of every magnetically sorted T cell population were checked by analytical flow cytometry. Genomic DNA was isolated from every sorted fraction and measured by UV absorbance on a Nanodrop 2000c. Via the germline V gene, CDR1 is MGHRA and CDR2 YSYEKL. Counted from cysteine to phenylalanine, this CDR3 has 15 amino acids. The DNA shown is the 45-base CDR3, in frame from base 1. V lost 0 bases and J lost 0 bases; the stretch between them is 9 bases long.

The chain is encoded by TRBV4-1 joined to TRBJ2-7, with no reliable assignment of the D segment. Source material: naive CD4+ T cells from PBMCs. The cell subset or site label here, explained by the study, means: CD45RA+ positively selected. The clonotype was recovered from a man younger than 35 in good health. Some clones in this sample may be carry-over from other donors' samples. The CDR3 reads CASSQDTGSSYEQYF. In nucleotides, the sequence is TGCGCCAGCAGCCAAGATACGGGCAGCTCCTACGAGCAGTACTTC.